The 24 T cell receptor beta chains in this list originate from one sample, sequenced in a study of human thymus T cells. This table comes from immunoSEQ multiplex PCR, and its TCRdb copy is limited to in-frame clones, with some not included. Among just over 45,000 clones listed, around 93% were seen once. What was sequenced was blood. These receptors all come from a girl less than two years old with a congenital heart defect but otherwise immunologically healthy.

CDR3 sequence (DNA): TGTGCCAGCAAAAGGGGGCCAAACACCGGGGAGCTGTTTTTT. Translation gives CASKRGPNTGELFF. The chain links TRBV28 to TRBJ2-2, with 7 bases that match TRBD1. With V trimmed by 7 bases and J by 2 bases, 4 bases remained unmatched. Germline CDR1 reads MDHEN; CDR2 reads SYDVKM. This CDR3 has 14 residues. The full variable domain, its missing parts supplied by reference TRBV28 and TRBJ2-2, is DVKVTQSSRYLVKRTGEKVFLECVQDMDHENMFWYRQDPGLGLRLIYFSYDVKMKEKGDIPEGYSVSREKKERFSLILESASTNQTSMYLCASKRGPNTGELFFGEGSRLTVL.

The rearrangement joins TRBV5-4 to TRBJ2-7, with 11 bases fitting TRBD2. This CDR3 is 17 amino acids long. V lost 4 bases to trimming and J lost 5 bases; unmatched junction nucleotides: 14. CDR1 is SGHNT, CDR2 YYREEE, per germline (reference sequence). CDR3 DNA: TGTGCCAGCAGCCCCTCCCCACTAGCGGGAGATCCGGACGAGCAGTACTTC. Its protein product is CASSPSPLAGDPDEQYF. The full variable domain, with the rest looked up from reference TRBV5-4 and TRBJ2-7, is ETGVTQSPTHLIKTRGQQVTLRCSSQSGHNTVSWYQQALGQGPQFIFQYYREEENGRGNFPPRFSGLQFPNYSSELNVNALELDDSALYLCASSPSPLAGDPDEQYFGPGTRLTVT.

The genes are TRBV2 and TRBJ2-7; possible D gene TRBD2, 5 bases. Germline CDR1 reads SNHLY; CDR2 reads FYNNEI. The CDR3 is made up of 13 amino acids. With 7 bases removed from V and 12 bases from J, the gap between germline ends came to 22 bases. Here the CDR3 DNA reads TGTGCCAGCACCGAGGCAATCTCGACCCGGGGGTACTTC. It translates to CASTEAISTRGYF.

This chain links TRBV29-1 with TRBJ2-5, with D possibly TRBD1 on 6 matching bases. V shed 6 bases and J shed 6 bases, with 14 bases lying between them. Germline assignment: CDR1 SQVTM and CDR2 ANQGSEA. This CDR3 is 12 amino acids long. The CDR3 reads CSVEQGGKTQYF. The CDR3 DNA reads as TGCAGCGTCGAGCAAGGGGGAAAGACCCAGTACTTC.

The chain links TRBV2 to TRBJ2-7; D is possibly TRBD1 (6 bases). V was shortened by 6 bases and J by 6 bases, with 12 bases between the two germline ends. Per the germline V gene, CDR1 is SNHLY and CDR2 is FYNNEI. CDR3 size: 12 residues. The CDR3 is CASRTRRGEQYF. CDR3 DNA sequence: TGTGCCAGCAGGACCCGCAGGGGCGAGCAGTACTTC.

In DNA, the CDR3 is TGCGCCAGCAGCTTGGCGCCCGCGAGCTCCTACAATGAGCAGTTCTTC. Translation gives CASSLAPASSYNEQFF. The chain joins TRBV5-1 to TRBJ2-1; D uncertain. This CDR3 spans 16 amino acids. Germline V CDR1 and CDR2: SGHRS, YFSETQ. V was cut by 0 bases and J by 0 bases, with 10 bases left in between.

Points on this clone: Different DNA sequences within this sample yield the same CDR3. The rearrangement uses TRBV4-2 and TRBJ2-7; D is unclear. CDR1 and CDR2 (germline): LGHNA, YNFKEQ. The CDR3 covers 13 residues. V lost 0 bases and J lost 0, with 3 bases in between. The DNA of the CDR3 is TGTGCCAGCAGCCAAGATCGCTCCTACGAGCAGTACTTC. Amino acid sequence: CASSQDRSYEQYF.

The chain has TRBV4-2 and TRBJ2-6; no definite D call. Per the germline V gene, CDR1 is LGHNA and CDR2 is YNFKEQ. The CDR3 consists of 21 residues. V shed 2 bases and J shed 2 bases, with 25 bases lying between them. The CDR3 protein is CASSQTPGPGRPLPGANVLTF. CDR3 bases: TGTGCCAGCAGCCAAACCCCCGGGCCGGGCAGGCCCCTTCCTGGGGCCAACGTCCTGACTTTC.

The rearrangement joins TRBV28 to TRBJ2-7; 9 bases are a match to TRBD2. In germline, CDR1 is MDHEN, CDR2 SYDVKM. V shed 6 bases and J 3 bases; nucleotides not matched to a gene: 9. CDR3 length: 15 residues. CDR3 nucleotide sequence: TGTGCCAGCAGGGGTAGCGGGAGATCGTACTACGAGCAGTACTTC. This codes for CASRGSGRSYYEQYF.

The rearrangement joins TRBV4-1 to TRBJ2-1; D assignment may be TRBD1 or TRBD2 (5 bases each). V gave up 4 bases and J gave up 3 bases, with 16 bases separating them. Germline loops: CDR1 MGHRA, CDR2 YSYEKL. The CDR3 sequence is 16 residues long. CDR3 nucleotide sequence: TGCGCCAGCAGCCCCCCGTGGGGGAGAAACTACAATGAGCAGTTCTTC. As protein: CASSPPWGRNYNEQFF.

This clone came up once. This chain links TRBV7-2 with TRBJ1-1, with D possibly being TRBD1 (6 bases). Trimming cost V 7 bases and J 0 bases, with 15 bases left between them. The CDR3 is 15 amino acids. The germline V gene encodes CDR1 SGHTA and CDR2 FQGNSA. CDR3: CASIVGGSMNTEAFF. The CDR3 bases are TGTGCCAGCATCGTAGGGGGGTCGATGAACACTGAAGCTTTCTTT. Using reference TRBV7-2 and TRBJ1-1 for the parts outside the CDR3, the full variable domain is GAGVSQSPSNKVTEKGKDVELRCDPISGHTALYWYRQSLGQGLEFLIYFQGNSAPDKSGLPSDRFSAERTGGSVSTLTIQRTQQEDSAVYLCASIVGGSMNTEAFFGQGTRLTVV.

This sequence joins TRBV19 and TRBJ2-1, with D uncertain. CDR1 and CDR2 (germline): LNHDA, SQIVND (reference sequence). The CDR3 spans 11 residues. The CDR3 nucleotides are TGTAGCTCTAGCTCCTACAATGAGCAGTTCTTC. Amino acid sequence: CSSSSYNEQFF.

The sample holds a few counts of this clone. Other nucleotide sequences from this sample produce the same CDR3. The gene calls are TRBV7-2 and TRBJ2-2; D possibly corresponds to TRBD2 (5 bases). The CDR3 totals 14 residues. The ends were cut back, 1 base at V and 5 bases at J, with 8 bases in the middle. Germline V gene data show CDR1 as SGHTA and CDR2 as FQGNSA. The CDR3 DNA reads TGTGCCAGCAGCTTAGGCGGGTCAACCGGGGAGCTGTTTTTT. The encoded protein is CASSLGGSTGELFF.

This sequence joins TRBV6-4 and TRBJ1-1; 7 nucleotides agree with TRBD1. CDR1 is MRHNA and CDR2 is SNTAGT in the germline V gene. The CDR3 sequence is 15 residues long. V dropped 6 bases and J dropped 1; count of bases not matched to a gene: 8. The CDR3 reads CASRTDRAGNTEAFF. In DNA, the CDR3 is TGTGCCAGCAGGACCGACAGGGCAGGGAACACTGAAGCTTTCTTT.

The chain uses TRBV7-9 and TRBJ1-3, with D tentatively TRBD1 (6 bases). V was cut by 5 bases and J by 3 bases, with 11 bases left in between. The CDR3 loop spans 14 amino acids. Germline CDR1 SEHNR, CDR2 FQNEAQ (reference sequence). The CDR3 loop reads CASSRGTLGNTIYF. The CDR3 bases are TGTGCCAGCAGCCGTGGGACACTTGGAAACACCATATATTTT.

The chain couples TRBV9 to TRBJ2-1, with 10 bases fitting TRBD2. J gave up 13 bases and V 2 bases, and 3 bases lay outside the gene matches. Germline CDR1 is SGDLS and CDR2 is YYNGEE. CDR3 length: 12 amino acids. CDR3 coding DNA: TGTGCCAGCAGCGTCAGCGGGAGGGCTCAGTTCTTC. Its protein is CASSVSGRAQFF.

This rearrangement joins TRBV7-9 to TRBJ2-1; 12 bases map to TRBD2. Germline trimming cut 3 bases from V and 8 bases from J; bases unmatched to any gene: 2. The CDR3 is 14 amino acids. Germline V CDR1 and CDR2: SEHNR, FQNEAQ (reference sequence). The CDR3: CASSLTSGSDEQFF. The DNA of the CDR3 is TGTGCCAGCAGCTTGACTAGCGGGAGTGATGAGCAGTTCTTC.

This chain joins TRBV5-1 and TRBJ2-5; tentatively, D is TRBD2 (6 bases). Trimming removed 0 bases from V and 2 bases from J, with 14 bases in between. The CDR3 contains 16 residues. Looked up from germline, CDR1 is SGHRS and CDR2 is YFSETQ. CDR3 in DNA: TGCGCCAGCAGCTTGGGTGGAGGGTCTTGGCAAGAGACCCAGTACTTC. Translating it yields CASSLGGGSWQETQYF.

This clone is a singleton in its sample. V is TRBV5-4 and J is TRBJ2-5, with 12 bases that match TRBD2. Trimming at V came to 4 bases and at J to 5 bases, leaving 6 bases not matched to a gene. Germline V lookup: CDR1 SGHNT, CDR2 YYREEE (reference sequence). This CDR3 has 15 amino acids. CDR3 DNA: TGTGCCAGCAGCGAGGGACTAGCGGGCAGGGAGACCCAGTACTTC. Amino acids: CASSEGLAGRETQYF. The whole variable domain, remainder taken from reference TRBV5-4 and TRBJ2-5, is ETGVTQSPTHLIKTRGQQVTLRCSSQSGHNTVSWYQQALGQGPQFIFQYYREEENGRGNFPPRFSGLQFPNYSSELNVNALELDDSALYLCASSEGLAGRETQYFGPGTRLLVL.

The chain links TRBV14 to TRBJ2-5; 8 nucleotides agree with TRBD2. Germline V gene sequence: CDR1 SGHDN, CDR2 FVKESK. The J segment lost 5 bases and the V segment lost 2 bases, leaving 7 bases of the junction unmatched. The CDR3 consists of 15 residues. The DNA of the CDR3 is TGTGCCAGCAGCCAATTACTAGCGGCTCTGGAGACCCAGTACTTC. It codes for CASSQLLAALETQYF.

The chain combines TRBV5-1 with TRBJ2-5, with 8 bases fitting TRBD2. Losses at the gene ends were 3 bases for V and 5 bases for J; bases not matched to a gene: 3. This CDR3 has 13 residues. CDR1 and CDR2 from the germline V gene are SGHRS and YFSETQ. CDR3 bases: TGCGCCAGCAGCTCCGGGGGGGTGGAGACCCAGTACTTC. Its protein is CASSSGGVETQYF.

The chain is built from TRBV5-1 and TRBJ2-7, with D unresolved. The germline gives CDR1 SGHRS, CDR2 YFSETQ. Deletions cut 3 bases from V and 7 bases from J, with 11 bases between. The CDR3 extends over 12 amino acids. The CDR3 here is CASSSLEEEQYF. CDR3 DNA sequence: TGCGCCAGCAGCTCCCTAGAGGAAGAGCAGTACTTC.

The gene calls are TRBV28 and TRBJ2-1; 12 bases fit TRBD2. The CDR3 contains 17 residues. Trimming cost V 4 bases and J 8 bases; bases outside gene matches: 12. Germline CDR1 is MDHEN and CDR2 is SYDVKM. The CDR3 region is CASSSPLAGGPSDEQFF. DNA for the CDR3: TGTGCCAGCAGTTCCCCTCTAGCGGGAGGGCCCTCGGATGAGCAGTTCTTC.

The chain carries TRBV7-2 and TRBJ1-5, with D perhaps matching TRBD1 (5 bases). The V end was cut by 4 bases, the J end by 3 bases, with 13 bases between. The V gene's germline CDR1 is SGHTA and CDR2 FQGNSA. This CDR3 has 15 amino acids. Here the CDR3 reads CASSSQGGPNQPQHF. The CDR3 DNA follows: TGTGCCAGCAGCTCCCAGGGAGGTCCCAATCAGCCCCAGCATTTT.